The T cell receptor beta chain under discussion was sequenced for a study of T cell responses to AZD1222 COVID-19 vaccine. Overall study findings and caveats: Across the whole spike, CD4 TCRs peaked at regions 160-218 and 743-854.

Sequenced by immunoSEQ multiplex PCR; TCRdb stores in-frame clones only, minus some. The sample lists some 150,000 clones, around 91% occurring once. Remarks on this clone: Its antigen is not identified.

The origin of this receptor is an adult in good health. The source was peripheral blood, collected on day 0 of AZD1222 vaccination.

The CDR3 DNA sequence: TGTGCCAGCAGCCCAAGCGGAGTATACTCTGGAAACACCATATATTTT. Encoded protein: CASSPSGVYSGNTIYF. The chain uses TRBV7-6 and TRBJ1-3; no clear D. CDR1 and CDR2 (germline): SGHVS, FNYEAQ. V was trimmed by 5 bases and J by 0 bases, leaving 14 bases between them. CDR3 length: 16 residues.